The 16 T cell receptor beta chains given below trace back to one sample, sequenced in a study of blood T cell repertoires in COVID-19. The method was immunoSEQ multiplex PCR; TCRdb's version includes in-frame clones alone and lacks a portion of them. The sample carries tens of thousands of clones, 91% recorded once. The material sequenced was peripheral blood. The receptors were gathered from a man aged 55 to 70 with acute or convalescent COVID-19.

The rearrangement joins TRBV7-5 to TRBJ2-5; the DNA was not compared with TRBD2, the D call given in the table. TRBV7-5 is deemed a pseudogene. The CDR3 consists of 16 residues. The CDR3 bases are TGTGCCAGAAAACCTAGCGGGAGAGGGGTCCAAGAGACCCAGTACTTC. This gives the protein CARKPSGRGVQETQYF.

This clone was observed a single time. The V call is TRBV19, the J call TRBJ1-1; 8 bases line up with TRBD1. V was clipped by 5 bases and J by 5 bases; unmatched bases: 4. This CDR3 comprises 13 residues. Germline-derived CDR1 and CDR2 are LNHDA and SQIVND (reference sequence). As DNA, the CDR3 is TGTGCCAGTAGTCCAAACAGGGGGACTGAAGCTTTCTTT. Translating it yields CASSPNRGTEAFF.

The V call is TRBV2, the J call TRBJ2-3; 13 positions match TRBD2. This CDR3 spans 18 amino acids. Trimming cost V 6 bases and J 2 bases; bases outside gene matches: 11. The germline V gene has CDR1 SNHLY and CDR2 FYNNEI. The CDR3 sequence is CASSPLAGGPNNTDTQYF. The CDR3 DNA is TGTGCCAGCAGCCCACTAGCGGGAGGGCCGAATAACACAGATACGCAGTATTTT.

The J gene is TRBJ2-1, the V gene TRBV6-5; unclear D gene. Trimming took off 9 bases at V and 7 bases at J, with 16 bases between the two ends. Germline assignment: CDR1 MNHEY and CDR2 SVGAGI. The CDR3 has 13 amino acids. The CDR3 region is CASEQSPVNEQFF. The DNA of the CDR3 is TGTGCCAGTGAACAGTCACCTGTTAATGAGCAGTTCTTC.

The chain carries TRBV4-2 and TRBJ2-1; tentatively, D is TRBD2 (6 bases). CDR1 is LGHNA and CDR2 is YNFKEQ in the germline V gene. Trimming pared 1 base from V and 7 bases from J, leaving 17 bases between. The CDR3 is 16 amino acids. The CDR3 loop reads CASSQVFTGSRNEQFF. DNA for the CDR3: TGTGCCAGCAGCCAAGTTTTTACCGGGAGTAGAAATGAGCAGTTCTTC.

The chain couples TRBV30 to TRBJ2-7, with TRBD1 matching 7 bases. V lost 2 bases and J lost 3; bases outside the gene matches: 4. This CDR3 contains 13 residues. In germline, CDR1 is GTSNPN, CDR2 SVGIG (reference sequence). In DNA form, the CDR3 reads TGTGCCTGGAGTAAACAGGGGCTCTACGAGCAGTACTTC. Translating gives CAWSKQGLYEQYF.

This clone was seen a handful of times. J is TRBJ1-1 and V is TRBV2; the match to TRBD1 covers 7 bases. This CDR3 is 13 amino acids long. Germline trimming cut 5 bases from V and 5 bases from J; bases unmatched to any gene: 5. Per germline, CDR1 SNHLY and CDR2 FYNNEI. In DNA form, the CDR3 reads TGTGCCAGCAGTCCCGAACAGGGGACTGAAGCTTTCTTT. This translates into CASSPEQGTEAFF.

The chain couples TRBV4-2 to TRBJ2-1, with a weak D call TRBD1 (6 bases). CDR3 length: 15 residues. Per germline, CDR1 LGHNA and CDR2 YNFKEQ. Trimming cost V 1 base and J 5 bases, with 12 bases left between them. CDR3 in amino acids: CASSQVTGPHNEQFF. CDR3 sequence (DNA): TGTGCCAGCAGCCAAGTGACAGGCCCCCACAATGAGCAGTTCTTC.

The chain couples TRBV19 to TRBJ1-5; 8 nucleotides line up with TRBD1. The germline V gene has CDR1 LNHDA and CDR2 SQIVND (reference sequence). The CDR3 contains 15 residues. With 3 bases clipped from V and 11 bases from J, the junction kept 12 bases outside the gene matches. The CDR3 nucleotides read TGTGCCAGTAGTATCTCCGGACAGGGAATGGGGACCCAGCATTTT. As protein: CASSISGQGMGTQHF.

The rearrangement uses TRBV5-4 and TRBJ1-1; tentative D call: TRBD1 (5 bases). Trimming stripped 2 bases from V and 1 base from J, with 9 bases between. CDR1 is SGHNT, CDR2 YYREEE, per germline (reference sequence). The CDR3 is made up of 14 amino acids. CDR3 sequence reads: CASSLQQANTEAFF. CDR3 DNA: TGTGCCAGCAGCTTACAACAGGCGAACACTGAAGCTTTCTTT.

The CDR3 bases are TGTGCCAGCAGATCGGACGGGGCAGATACGCAGTATTTT. It is translated as CASRSDGADTQYF. The V gene is TRBV12-3 or TRBV12-4, the J gene TRBJ2-3; possibly TRBD2 for D (5 bases). V was clipped by 6 bases and J by 4 bases, with 11 bases between them. This CDR3 region has 13 residues.

V and J are TRBV5-1 and TRBJ2-1, with 14 bases aligning to TRBD2. The CDR3 runs 15 residues. Germline CDR1 and CDR2: SGHRS and YFSETQ. V gave up 0 bases and J gave up 15 bases; unmatched junction bases: 8. This CDR3 reads CASSLETSGRGPAFF. The CDR3 DNA reads as TGCGCCAGCAGCTTGGAGACTAGCGGGAGGGGTCCGGCGTTCTTC.

The chain uses TRBV7-2 and TRBJ2-7; maybe TRBD1 (5 bases). Germline V CDR1 and CDR2: SGHTA, FQGNSA. The CDR3 contains 12 residues. V was shortened by 3 bases and J by 3 bases, with 6 bases between the two germline ends. The CDR3 loop reads CASSLTVYEQYF. The CDR3 nucleotides read TGTGCCAGCAGCTTGACAGTCTACGAGCAGTACTTC.

The chain couples TRBV6-2 or TRBV6-3 to TRBJ2-3; the D gene is possibly TRBD1 (6 bases). Germline values: CDR1 MNHEY, CDR2 SVGEGT. CDR3 length equals 13 residues. Trimming stripped 6 bases from V and 5 bases from J, with 12 bases between. CDR3 sequence (DNA): TGTGCCAGCAGCCAGGGACATGTAGATACGCAGTATTTT. Protein sequence: CASSQGHVDTQYF.

The CDR3 sequence is CASSLDMATGGFRNTEAFF. CDR3 nucleotides: TGTGCCAGCTCCCTCGATATGGCAACTGGAGGGTTTCGGAACACTGAAGCTTTCTTT. The chain combines TRBV18 with TRBJ1-1; D uncertain. The length of the CDR3 is 19 residues. V was trimmed by 6 bases and J by 1 base, leaving 27 bases between them. The germline V gene encodes CDR1 KGHSH and CDR2 LQKENI.

The V gene is TRBV11-2, the J gene TRBJ2-3; D possibly corresponds to TRBD2 (6 bases). CDR3 length: 16 amino acids. Germline assignment: CDR1 SGHAT and CDR2 FQNNGV. V lost 1 base and J lost 0, with 11 bases in between. Here the CDR3 DNA reads TGTGCCAGCAGCTTAGTGGGGGGTTTGAGCACAGATACGCAGTATTTT. Translation: CASSLVGGLSTDTQYF.